These T cell receptor beta chains were read from a single sample in a study of graft-versus-host responses after intestinal transplantation. TCRdb's copy holds only in-frame clones and misses some; the assay was immunoSEQ multiplex PCR. The sample yields 100,000 or so clones, roughly 84% seen once. Their specific antigens are unknown. The material sequenced was unstimulated CD4+ T cells sorted from spleen or lymph node cells, taken before transplant. Every receptor here comes from a human donor who was the organ donor for an intestinal transplant. CDR3s include the opening cysteine and the closing phenylalanine or tryptophan. D genes are given only for firm matches. Only some rows state a clone size, as once, few, many or a class for expanded clones.

-	TRBV7-3	TRBJ1-6	few	TGTGCCAGTCGTAGCTCCTATAATTCACCCCTCCACTTT	CASRSSYNSPLHF
TRBD1	TRBV7-8	TRBJ2-5	-	TGTGCCAGCAGCTTAGGGGACAGGCCGTTCCAAGAGACCCAGTACTTC	CASSLGDRPFQETQYF
TRBD2	TRBV7-2	TRBJ2-1	-	TGTGCCAGCAGCATATCCGGGACTAGGCCCCATGAGCAGTTCTTC	CASSISGTRPHEQFF
TRBD1	TRBV27	TRBJ1-4	-	TGTGCCAGCAGTTTATTGGGAGGGGGCCGTGAAAAACTGTTTTTT	CASSLLGGGREKLFF
TRBD1	TRBV15	TRBJ2-3	-	TGTGCCACCAGCATATCCAGACAGGGACCAGATACGCAGTATTTT	CATSISRQGPDTQYF
TRBD1	TRBV28	TRBJ1-2	-	TGTGCCAGCAGTTTTGGGCCCCCGGGACAGCAAAACTATGGCTACACCTTC	CASSFGPPGQQNYGYTF
TRBD1	TRBV19	TRBJ1-1	-	TGTGCCAGTGGCCAAACCGGGACAGGGCTGAACACTGAAGCTTTCTTT	CASGQTGTGLNTEAFF
TRBD1	TRBV6-1	TRBJ2-1	once	TGTGCCAGCACGGACAGGAAGGAGCAGTTCTTC	CASTDRKEQFF
TRBD2	TRBV7-3	TRBJ2-1	-	TGTGCCAGCAGCTTAAACCCCGTCTGGGCGGGGGGGGACAATGAGCAGTTCTTC	CASSLNPVWAGGDNEQFF
-	TRBV7-2	TRBJ2-7	-	TGTGCCAGCAGCACCCGCTCCTACGAGCAGTACTTC	CASSTRSYEQYF
-	TRBV18	TRBJ2-1	-	TGTGCCAGCTCACCAGGCGGCGGGGCCTACAATGAGCAGTTCTTC	CASSPGGGAYNEQFF
-	TRBV19	TRBJ1-1	-	TGTGCCAGTAGGGCGAGACAGCGGAACACTGAAGCTTTCTTT	CASRARQRNTEAFF
-	TRBV7-3	TRBJ2-6	few	TGTGCCAGCAGCCGCTTGGGGGCTGGGGCCAACGTCCTGACTTTC	CASSRLGAGANVLTF
TRBD1	TRBV4-1	TRBJ2-2	-	TGCGCCAGCAGCCATGACAGGGGTTCCGGGGAGCTGTTTTTT	CASSHDRGSGELFF
TRBD2	TRBV7-9	TRBJ2-3	-	TGTGCCAGCAGCTTAATGGCGGGGGGGCAAGATACGCAGTATTTT	CASSLMAGGQDTQYF
-	TRBV5-1	TRBJ2-7	-	TGCGCCAGCAGCCCCTCTTTACAGGGTTACGAGCAGTACTTC	CASSPSLQGYEQYF
-	TRBV6-5	TRBJ1-1	-	TGTGCCAGCAGTGTCCTACAGGTCGAGACTGAAGCTTTCTTT	CASSVLQVETEAFF
-	TRBV4-1	TRBJ1-2	-	TGCGCCAGCAGCCAAGAAGGACAGATCTATGGCTACACCTTC	CASSQEGQIYGYTF
-	TRBV4-1	TRBJ1-3	-	TGCGCCAGCAGCCAACTTATTGGTGGTCTTTACTCTGGAAACACCATATATTTT	CASSQLIGGLYSGNTIYF
TRBD2	TRBV15	TRBJ2-3	-	TGTGCCACTCTAGGACTAGCGGGGGGACTAGATACGCAGTATTTT	CATLGLAGGLDTQYF
-	TRBV6-1	TRBJ1-1	-	TGTGCCAGCAGCCGAAGCGGCGGAGGGTACACTGAAGCTTTCTTT	CASSRSGGGYTEAFF
TRBD1	TRBV6-5	TRBJ2-7	-	TGTGCCAGCAGCCCCGGGACAGGGAAGTTCTACGAGCAGTACTTC	CASSPGTGKFYEQYF
-	TRBV28	TRBJ1-5	few	TGTGCCAGCAGTTCTCAGGCAAGGGAGAATCAGCCCCAGCATTTT	CASSSQARENQPQHF
TRBD1	TRBV2	TRBJ1-5	-	TGTGCCAGCAGTTTCGACAGGGGGCCCCAGCATTTT	CASSFDRGPQHF
-	TRBV5-1	TRBJ2-2	-	TGCGCCAGCAGCGAGGGAGGGGGCGCGTTAAAAACCGGGGAGCTGTTTTTT	CASSEGGGALKTGELFF
-	TRBV6-1	TRBJ1-2	-	TGTGCCAGCAGTGAAGCGGGGGGGGCGGGCTATGGCTACACCTTC	CASSEAGGAGYGYTF
-	TRBV19	TRBJ2-3	-	TGTGCCACGCGGGCCCCTAGCACAGATACGCAGTATTTT	CATRAPSTDTQYF
-	TRBV15	TRBJ1-4	-	TGTGCCACCAGCAGAGATCTGACGGGCAGGGAAGGTGGAAAACTGTTTTTT	CATSRDLTGREGGKLFF
-	TRBV5-5	TRBJ1-2	-	TGTGCCAGCAGCTTGCTGGCGGGAGCTAACTATGGCTACACCTTC	CASSLLAGANYGYTF
-	TRBV21-1	TRBJ1-5	-	TGTGCCAGCAGCGGCCGCGTCGGTGGGGGATTGCGGCCCCAGCATTTT	CASSGRVGGGLRPQHF
-	TRBV30	TRBJ1-5	-	TGTGCCTGGATTGATAGGAGGTACACTAAAAGCAATCAGCCCCAGCATTTT	CAWIDRRYTKSNQPQHF
-	TRBV27	TRBJ1-6	few	TGTGCCAGCAGTTTAAGGACAGATAATTCACCCCTCCACTTT	CASSLRTDNSPLHF
TRBD1	TRBV5-1	TRBJ1-3	-	TGCGCCAGCAGCTTACCAGGGGGCTCTGGAAACACCATATATTTT	CASSLPGGSGNTIYF
-	TRBV5-1	TRBJ1-2	-	TGCGCCAGCAGCCCGGGAAACAGGGAAAGGGGAGATGGCTACACCTTC	CASSPGNRERGDGYTF
TRBD1	TRBV28	TRBJ2-5	-	TGTGCCAGCAGTTTCTCGGTTAGGGACAGGGGGCTTAAAGAGACCCAGTACTTC	CASSFSVRDRGLKETQYF
-	TRBV6-1	TRBJ2-7	-	TGTGCCAGCAGTGAAAGGAACCTGGAGCAGTACTTC	CASSERNLEQYF
-	TRBV28	TRBJ2-1	-	TGTGCCAGCAGTGCATACGACAGGAGCTCCTACAATGAGCAGTTCTTC	CASSAYDRSSYNEQFF
-	TRBV4-1	TRBJ2-7	-	TGCGCCAGCAGCCAAGAACATGGGGGGATCGTATACGAGCAGTACTTC	CASSQEHGGIVYEQYF
-	TRBV4-1	TRBJ1-4	-	TGCGCCAGCAGCCAAGTAGGTGGGCCCCCTAATGAAAAACTGTTTTTT	CASSQVGGPPNEKLFF
TRBD1	TRBV7-6	TRBJ2-2	-	TGTGCCAGCAGACAAAGGACAGGGAACACCGGGGAGCTGTTTTTT	CASRQRTGNTGELFF
TRBD1	TRBV11-3	TRBJ2-2	-	TGTGCCAGCAGCGTACAGGGGGCCGACACCGGGGAGCTGTTTTTT	CASSVQGADTGELFF
-	TRBV30	TRBJ1-2	-	TGTGCCTGGAGAGCGCGGGTCCGCTATGGCTACACCTTC	CAWRARVRYGYTF
-	TRBV6-5	TRBJ1-1	-	TGTGCCAGCAGAAGAGAGGCTGAAGCTTTCTTT	CASRREAEAFF
-	TRBV28	TRBJ2-1	-	TGTGCCAGCAGGGCTCCGGGAAGCTCCTACAATGAGCAGTTCTTC	CASRAPGSSYNEQFF
TRBD1	TRBV28	TRBJ1-2	-	TGTGCCAGCAGTTTCCGGGACAGAAACTATGGCTACACCTTC	CASSFRDRNYGYTF